This TCR beta chain was recorded in a study of T cells in Graves' hyperthyroidism and ophthalmopathy. General study points: Clonotypes that were expanded in thyroid above 0.001 mostly appeared in blood too.

The study defined stable Graves' hyperthyroidism as no ophthalmopathy progression within 18 months. Researchers barred patients who had uncontrolled infection, other autoimmune disease, pregnancy or lactation. The PBMCs were sourced from fresh peripheral blood (about 10 ml). This clonotype was seen at least ten times. Its matching antigen is unknown. With 10 bases removed from V and 2 bases from J, the gap between germline ends came to 20 bases. The CDR3 runs 16 residues. From germline, CDR1 is ENHRY and CDR2 SYGVKD. Amplification yielded TCR beta CDR3 regions, with RNA transcripts as the source. First-round RT-PCR of the TCR CDR3 relied on the HTBI primer set. One entry per CDR3 protein results from TCRdb running MiXCR on the multiplex PCR reads. The sample carries 340,000 or so distinct CDR3 sequences, around a sixth recorded once.

This clonotype originated in a man between 25 and 39 years old with Graves' hyperthyroidism. The source material was blood. This sequence joins TRBV10-3 and TRBJ2-2; D is perhaps TRBD2 (6 bases). The CDR3 sequence: CATSWDPSVNTGELFF. The CDR3 DNA is TGTGCCACCTCCTGGGATCCTAGCGTAAACACCGGGGAGCTGTTTTTT.